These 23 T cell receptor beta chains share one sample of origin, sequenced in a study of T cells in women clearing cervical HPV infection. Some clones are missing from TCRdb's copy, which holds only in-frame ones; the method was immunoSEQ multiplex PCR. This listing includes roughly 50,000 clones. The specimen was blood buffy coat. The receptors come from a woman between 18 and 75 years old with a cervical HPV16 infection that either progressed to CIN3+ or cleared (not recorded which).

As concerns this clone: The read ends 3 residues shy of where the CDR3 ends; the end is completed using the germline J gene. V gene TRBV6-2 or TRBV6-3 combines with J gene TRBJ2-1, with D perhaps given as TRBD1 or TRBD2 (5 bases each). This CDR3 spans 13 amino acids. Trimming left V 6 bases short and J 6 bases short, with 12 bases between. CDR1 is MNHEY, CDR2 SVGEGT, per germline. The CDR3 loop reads CASRQEVVNEQFF. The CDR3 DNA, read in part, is TGTGCCAGCAGACAGGAGGTTGTCAATGAG.

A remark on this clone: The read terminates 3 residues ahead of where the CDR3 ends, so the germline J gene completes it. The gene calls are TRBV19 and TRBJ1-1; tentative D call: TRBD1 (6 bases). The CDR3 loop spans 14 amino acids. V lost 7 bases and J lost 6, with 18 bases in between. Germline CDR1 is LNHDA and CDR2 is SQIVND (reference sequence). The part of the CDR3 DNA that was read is TGTGCCAGTACGGGCGAACAGGGTAAACCTGAA. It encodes CASTGEQGKPE. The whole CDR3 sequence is CASTGEQGKPEAFF.

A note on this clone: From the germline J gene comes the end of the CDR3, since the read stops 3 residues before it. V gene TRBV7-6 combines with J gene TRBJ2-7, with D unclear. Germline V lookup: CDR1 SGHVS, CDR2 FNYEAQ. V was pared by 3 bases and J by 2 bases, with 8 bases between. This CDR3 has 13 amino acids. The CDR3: CASSLLVTYEQYF. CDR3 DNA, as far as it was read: TGTGCCAGCAGCTTGCTAGTAACCTACGAG.

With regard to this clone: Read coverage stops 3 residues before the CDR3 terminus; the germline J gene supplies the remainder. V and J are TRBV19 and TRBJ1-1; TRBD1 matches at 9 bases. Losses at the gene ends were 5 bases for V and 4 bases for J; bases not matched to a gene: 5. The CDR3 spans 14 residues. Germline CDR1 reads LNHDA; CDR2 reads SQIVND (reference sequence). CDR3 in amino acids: CASSVTGGATEAFF. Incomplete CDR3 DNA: TGTGCCAGTAGTGTGACAGGGGGGGCCACTGAA.

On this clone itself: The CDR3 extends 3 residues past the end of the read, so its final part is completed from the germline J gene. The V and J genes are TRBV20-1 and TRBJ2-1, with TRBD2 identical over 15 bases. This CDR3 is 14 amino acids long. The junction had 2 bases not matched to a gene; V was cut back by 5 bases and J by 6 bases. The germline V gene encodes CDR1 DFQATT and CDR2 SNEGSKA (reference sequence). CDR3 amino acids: CSAGLAGGPNEQFF. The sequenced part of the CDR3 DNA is TGCAGTGCTGGACTAGCGGGGGGGCCCAATGAG.

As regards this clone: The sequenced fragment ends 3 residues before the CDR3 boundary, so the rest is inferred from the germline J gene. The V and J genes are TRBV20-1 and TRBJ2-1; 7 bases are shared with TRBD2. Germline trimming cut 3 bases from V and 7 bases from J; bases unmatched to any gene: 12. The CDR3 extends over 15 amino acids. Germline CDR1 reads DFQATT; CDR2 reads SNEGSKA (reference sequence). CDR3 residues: CSASRGTTVWNEQFF. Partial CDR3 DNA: TGCAGTGCTAGCCGGGGGACTACCGTTTGGAATGAG.

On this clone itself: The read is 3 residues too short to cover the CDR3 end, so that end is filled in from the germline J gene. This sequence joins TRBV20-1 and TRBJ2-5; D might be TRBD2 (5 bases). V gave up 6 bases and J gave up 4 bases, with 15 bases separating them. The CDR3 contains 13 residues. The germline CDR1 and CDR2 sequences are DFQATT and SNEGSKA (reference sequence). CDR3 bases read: TGCAGTGCGCCTACGGGGTACGGAGAGACC. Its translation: CSAPTGYGET. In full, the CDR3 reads CSAPTGYGETQYF.

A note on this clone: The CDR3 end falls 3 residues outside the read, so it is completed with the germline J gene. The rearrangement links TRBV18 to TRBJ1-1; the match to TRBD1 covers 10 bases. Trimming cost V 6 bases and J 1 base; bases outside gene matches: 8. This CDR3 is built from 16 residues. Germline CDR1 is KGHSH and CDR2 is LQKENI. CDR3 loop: CASSPATGGANTEAFF. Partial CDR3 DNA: TGTGCCAGCTCGCCTGCGACAGGGGGCGCGAACACTGAA.

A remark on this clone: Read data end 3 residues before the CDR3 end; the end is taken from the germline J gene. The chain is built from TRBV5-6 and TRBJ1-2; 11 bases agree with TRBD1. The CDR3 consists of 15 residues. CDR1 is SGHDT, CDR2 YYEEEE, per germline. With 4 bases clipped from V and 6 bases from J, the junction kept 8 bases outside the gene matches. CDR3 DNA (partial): TGTGCCAGCAGCCTGGACAGGGGGCTTACCCATGGC. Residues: CASSLDRGLTHG. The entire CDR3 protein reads CASSLDRGLTHGYTF. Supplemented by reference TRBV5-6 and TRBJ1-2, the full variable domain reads DAGVTQSPTHLIKTRGQQVTLRCSPKSGHDTVSWYQQALGQGPQFIFQYYEEEERQRGNFPDRFSGHQFPNYSSELNVNALLLGDSALYLCASSLDRGLTHGYTFGSGTRLTVV.

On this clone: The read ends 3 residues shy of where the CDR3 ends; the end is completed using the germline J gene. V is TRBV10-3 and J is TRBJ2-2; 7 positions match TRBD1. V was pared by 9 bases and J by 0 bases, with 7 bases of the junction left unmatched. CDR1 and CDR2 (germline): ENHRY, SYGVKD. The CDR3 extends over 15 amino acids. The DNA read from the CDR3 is TGTGCCATAAGGACAGGAAGCGCGAACACCGGGGAG. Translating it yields CAIRTGSANTGE. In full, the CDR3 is CAIRTGSANTGELFF.

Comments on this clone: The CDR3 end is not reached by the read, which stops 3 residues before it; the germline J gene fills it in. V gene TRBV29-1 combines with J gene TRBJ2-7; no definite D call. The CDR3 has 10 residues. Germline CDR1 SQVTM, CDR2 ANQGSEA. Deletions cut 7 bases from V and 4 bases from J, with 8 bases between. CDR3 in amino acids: CSDGAYEQYF. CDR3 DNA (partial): TGCAGCGACGGAGCGTACGAG.

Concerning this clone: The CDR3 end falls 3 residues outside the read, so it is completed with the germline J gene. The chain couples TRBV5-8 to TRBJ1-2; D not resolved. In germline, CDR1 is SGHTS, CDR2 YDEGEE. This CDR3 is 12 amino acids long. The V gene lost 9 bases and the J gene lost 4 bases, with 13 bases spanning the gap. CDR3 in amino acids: CAIQQSFYGYTF. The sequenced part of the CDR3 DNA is TGTGCCATCCAACAGAGTTTCTATGGC.

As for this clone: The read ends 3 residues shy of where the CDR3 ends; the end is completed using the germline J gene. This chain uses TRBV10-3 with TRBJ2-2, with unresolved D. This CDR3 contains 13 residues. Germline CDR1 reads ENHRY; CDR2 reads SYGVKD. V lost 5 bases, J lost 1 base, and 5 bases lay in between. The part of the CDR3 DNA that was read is TGTGCCATCAGTAAGCAGAACACCGGGGAG. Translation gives CAISKQNTGE. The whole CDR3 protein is CAISKQNTGELFF.

The covered CDR3 bases are TGTGCCAGCAGTGAATTCCGGTTTGGTAATCAGCCC. It yields the protein CASSEFRFGNQP. The entire CDR3 protein reads CASSEFRFGNQPQHF. The rearrangement joins TRBV2 to TRBJ1-5; D is uncertain. The read ends 3 residues early relative to the CDR3; the germline J gene fills the gap. This CDR3 contains 15 residues. V was shortened by 2 bases and J by 4 bases, with 12 bases between the two germline ends. The germline gives CDR1 SNHLY, CDR2 FYNNEI.

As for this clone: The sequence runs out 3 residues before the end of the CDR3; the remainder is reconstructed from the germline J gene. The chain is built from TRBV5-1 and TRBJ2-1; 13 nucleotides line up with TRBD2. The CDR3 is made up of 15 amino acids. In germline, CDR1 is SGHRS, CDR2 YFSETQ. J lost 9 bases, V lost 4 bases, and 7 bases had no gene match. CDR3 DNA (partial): TGCGCCAGCAGCCCGGGACTAGCGGGGATTCTTGAG. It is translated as CASSPGLAGILE. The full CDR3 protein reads CASSPGLAGILEQFF.

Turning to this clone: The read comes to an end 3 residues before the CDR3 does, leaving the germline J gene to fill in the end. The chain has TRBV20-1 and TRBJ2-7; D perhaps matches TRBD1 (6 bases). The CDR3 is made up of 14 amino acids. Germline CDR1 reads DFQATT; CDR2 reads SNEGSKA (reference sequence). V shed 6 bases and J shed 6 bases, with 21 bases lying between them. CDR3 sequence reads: CSACDRKTYREQYF. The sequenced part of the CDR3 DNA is TGCAGTGCCTGTGACAGGAAGACCTACCGCGAG.

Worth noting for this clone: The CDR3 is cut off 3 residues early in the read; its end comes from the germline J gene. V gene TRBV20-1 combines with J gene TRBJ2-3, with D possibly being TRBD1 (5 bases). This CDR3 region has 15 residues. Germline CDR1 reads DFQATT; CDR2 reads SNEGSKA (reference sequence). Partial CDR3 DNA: TGCAGTGCTAGTGATCCCGACAGTTTCAATCAGCCG. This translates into CSASDPDSFNQP. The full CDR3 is CSASDPDSFNQPQYF.

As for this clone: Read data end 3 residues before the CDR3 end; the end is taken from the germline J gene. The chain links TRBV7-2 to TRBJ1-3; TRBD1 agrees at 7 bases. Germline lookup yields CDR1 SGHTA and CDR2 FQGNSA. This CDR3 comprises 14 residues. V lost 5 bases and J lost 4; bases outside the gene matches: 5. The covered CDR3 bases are TGTGCCAGCAGCGAAAAGACAGGGGGAAACACC. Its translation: CASSEKTGGNT. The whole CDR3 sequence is CASSEKTGGNTIYF.

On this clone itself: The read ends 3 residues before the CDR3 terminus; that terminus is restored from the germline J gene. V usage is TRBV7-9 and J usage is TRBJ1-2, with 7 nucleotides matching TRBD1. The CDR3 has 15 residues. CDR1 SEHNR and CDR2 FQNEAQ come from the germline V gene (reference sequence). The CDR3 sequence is CASMKSGGPDGGYTF. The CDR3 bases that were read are TGTGCCAGCATGAAATCAGGGGGGCCAGATGGGGGC. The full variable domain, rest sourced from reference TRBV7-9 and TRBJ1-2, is DTGVSQNPRHKITKRGQNVTFRCDPISEHNRLYWYRQTLGQGPEFLTYFQNEAQLEKSRLLSDRFSAERPKGSFSTLEIQRTEQGDSAMYLCASMKSGGPDGGYTFGSGTRLTVV.

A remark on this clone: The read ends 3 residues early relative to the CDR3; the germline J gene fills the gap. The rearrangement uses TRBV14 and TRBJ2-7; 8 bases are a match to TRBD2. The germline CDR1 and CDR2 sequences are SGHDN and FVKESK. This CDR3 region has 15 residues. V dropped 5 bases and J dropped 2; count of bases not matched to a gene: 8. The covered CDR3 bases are TGTGCCAGCAGCAGCAGCGGCGGGAGGACCTACGAG. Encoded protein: CASSSSGGRTYE. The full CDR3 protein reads CASSSSGGRTYEQYF.

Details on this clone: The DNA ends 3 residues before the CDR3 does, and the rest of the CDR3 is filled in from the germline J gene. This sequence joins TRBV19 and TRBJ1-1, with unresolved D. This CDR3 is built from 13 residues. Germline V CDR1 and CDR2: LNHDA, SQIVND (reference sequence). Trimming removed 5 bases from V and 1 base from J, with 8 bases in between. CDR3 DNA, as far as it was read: TGTGCCAGTAGTTTCTGGCCGAACACTGAA. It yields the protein CASSFWPNTE. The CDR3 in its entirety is CASSFWPNTEAFF.

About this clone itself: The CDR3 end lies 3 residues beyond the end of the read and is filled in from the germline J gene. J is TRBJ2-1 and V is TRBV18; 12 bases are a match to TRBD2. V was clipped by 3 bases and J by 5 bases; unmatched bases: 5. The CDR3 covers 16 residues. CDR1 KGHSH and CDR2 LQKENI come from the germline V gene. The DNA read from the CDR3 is TGTGCCAGCTCACCGGAACTAGCGGGAGGACACAATGAG. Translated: CASSPELAGGHNE. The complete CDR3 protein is CASSPELAGGHNEQFF.

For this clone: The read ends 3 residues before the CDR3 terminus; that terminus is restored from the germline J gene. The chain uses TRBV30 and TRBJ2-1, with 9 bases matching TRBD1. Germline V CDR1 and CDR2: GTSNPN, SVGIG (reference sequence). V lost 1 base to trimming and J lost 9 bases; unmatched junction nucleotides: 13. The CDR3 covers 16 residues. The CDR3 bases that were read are TGTGCCTGGAGTGCCAAACCGGGACAGGGAATACTTGAG. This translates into CAWSAKPGQGILE. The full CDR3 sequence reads CAWSAKPGQGILEQFF.